The source of this T cell receptor beta chain is a study of beta chain features in type 1 diabetes (dated by TCRdb to between 2018 and 2020). About the full investigation: No differences in mean age, gender distribution, total cell number or subset yield were found between patients and healthy donors. A total of roughly 100 million sorted cells were examined across all samples, and RNA yield correlated strongly with the number of cells per subset. Regulatory and stem cell-like memory subsets were obtained from only 8 patients and about 8 healthy donors, while naive and central memory subsets were obtained from all 30 or so donors. In the study, TCRB repertoires of sorted circulating CD4+ T cell subsets from recently diagnosed type 1 diabetes patients were compared with those of matched healthy donors.

The entire isolated RNA was reverse transcribed using the High Capacity cDNA Reverse Transcription Kit, and thus expressed TCRB transcripts were sequenced. Naive, central memory and regulatory T cell samples underwent deep immunoSEQ sequencing, averaging around 3.7 million total reads per sample. After sorted cells were lysed in RLT buffer, RNA was extracted with DNase-treated RNeasy Micro or Mini kits, with the choice depending on cell number. Each cell subset was processed on its own to prevent cross-contamination, while patient and healthy donor samples were processed together. The immunoSEQ multiplex PCR was used to amplify TCRB sequences from cDNA, generating 87-bp fragments that spanned the CDR3 region. The amplicons were sequenced using the Illumina HiSeq platform. In the paper's pipeline: Synthetic template baselines were used to correct PCR bias computationally, reads within Hamming distance 2 were collapsed together, and singletons that could not be merged were discarded. Reads were aligned against IMGT so that V, D and J genes, CDR3 length and insertions or deletions at six rearrangement sites could be assigned. Within each subset, clonotype counts were normalized to sorted cell number, after which true diversity and Gini coefficients were computed with the tcR R package. The overlap coefficient, calculated on TCRB nucleotide sequences, was used to measure repertoire sharing. As a proxy for the pre-selection repertoire, out-of-frame TCRB sequences from naive cells were analyzed. TCRdb took over this immuneACCESS table, retaining in-frame rearrangements with V and J assigned. Such tables are incomplete; in checked studies, under half of the missing clones stem from an unresolved V gene, and the remainder is unexplained. Clone size and V and J calls were adopted from that table, with D and trimming inferred from the DNA. The sample includes around 650,000 clones, with roughly 12% observed a single time. Jointly, the top ten make up around 0.12% of the sample.

A single peripheral blood draw of approximately 0.11 L on average was collected from each donor into heparinised tubes. Using a panel that included CD45RO, CCR7, CD25, CD127, CD95 and CD27, naive, central memory, regulatory and stem cell-like memory CD4+ T cells were sorted on a BD FACSAria II. All sorted populations exceeded 98% purity. PBMCs were isolated immediately by Lymphoprep density gradient centrifugation and stained directly without culture. To minimize batch effects, samples were stained and sorted in pairs, one healthy donor with one patient per experiment. This clone was seen a handful of times. Which antigen it targets is not known. No base quality information exists; no much larger clone differs at one position. The cysteine opens and the phenylalanine closes a CDR3 of 17 amino acids. Only CDR3 DNA is held: 51 bases, read in frame from base 1. At the junction V is shortened by 1 base and J by 10 bases; bases outside the gene matches: 11. CDR1 and CDR2, per the germline V gene, are SGHTA and FQGNSA.

On the study overall, not on this receptor specifically: Sequencing cDNA rather than genomic DNA could over-represent highly expressing activated cells, although activation and CD3 levels did not differ between groups. A moderate but significant shortening of TCRB CDR3 length was observed in type 1 diabetes patients in all four CD4+ subsets. At VDJ recombination sites, type 1 diabetes patients had fewer insertions and more deleted nucleotides, which implies abnormalities in thymic rearrangement. Only small numbers of individuals were included in the HLA sub-analyses, which left unresolved whether HLA type had any influence on TCRB rearrangement. PCR may preferentially amplify shorter templates, but because patient and control samples were amplified and corrected together, any resulting skew would affect both groups equally. Naive, central memory and regulatory TCRB repertoires appeared to be more similar among patients than among healthy donors.

The sequence derives from a man aged 25-45 years with type 1 diabetes. The chain is made from TRBV7-2 and TRBJ1-6; 9 junctional bases match TRBD1. The sample consisted of naive CD4+ T cells from blood. Read against the paper, the sample's cell subset or site label means: true naive CD4+ T cells. The CDR3 has the sequence CASSLGAGTGTGSPLHF. The DNA sequence is as follows: TGTGCCAGCAGCTTAGGGGCCGGGACAGGGACGGGGTCACCCCTCCACTTT. The entire variable domain, with the stretches around the CDR3 drawn from the reference TRBV7-2 and TRBJ1-6 proteins, is GAGVSQSPSNKVTEKGKDVELRCDPISGHTALYWYRQSLGQGLEFLIYFQGNSAPDKSGLPSDRFSAERTGGSVSTLTIQRTQQEDSAVYLCASSLGAGTGTGSPLHFGNGTRLTVT.